This T cell receptor beta chain was identified during a study of blood T cell repertoires in COVID-19. Across the study: Sources were T cells, B-cell-depleted T cells, or PBMCs; the material itself was cDNA or gDNA.

Seattle's enrolled individuals joined amid active infection and were then monitored longitudinally. CDR1 MNHEY and CDR2 SVGEGT come from the germline V gene. V dropped 4 bases and J dropped 3 bases, with 12 bases sitting between them. This CDR3 contains 15 residues. Authors' analysis steps: Estimates of nucleated cell counts were drawn from the amplification of reference gene primers. The repertoire was sequenced with immunoSEQ multiplex PCR; TCRdb's copy has only in-frame clones and lacks some. V, J and clone size were drawn from that table, and D and trimming were deduced from the DNA. The sample contains about 120,000 clones, around 90% of which appear only once.

The rearrangement links TRBV6-2 or TRBV6-3 to TRBJ2-2; D not certain. The source is a woman aged 60-75 years with COVID-19, enrolled during active disease. The sequencing input was peripheral blood. The CDR3 DNA reads TGTGCCAGCAGTTCAGGCAGGTCCTACACCGGGGAGCTGTTTTTT. It is translated as CASSSGRSYTGELFF.